These 7 T cell receptor beta chains came from one sample sequenced in a study of blood T cells in healthy people across ages. It was with a sample-barcoded 5' primer and a J-beta primer mix that a second PCR of roughly 7 to 12 cycles was run. MiXCR was run by TCRdb on the 5' RACE reads, yielding one entry per CDR3 protein. Among about 970,000 distinct CDR3 sequences listed, roughly half were seen once. Specimen: blood. The source is a woman aged 55-70 years in good health.

The chain links TRBV2 to TRBJ2-7; 8 nucleotides line up with TRBD2. Germline V gives CDR1 SNHLY, CDR2 FYNNEI. Unmatched junction bases numbered 5, after V lost 6 bases and J lost 1 base. The CDR3 spans 14 residues. This CDR3 reads CASRTGLESYEQYF. In DNA, the CDR3 is TGTGCCAGCAGGACGGGACTAGAGTCCTACGAGCAGTACTTC.

This clonotype was recorded a few times. The genes are TRBV25-1 and TRBJ1-6, with a possible D match to TRBD1 (5 bases). Per the germline V gene, CDR1 is MGHDK and CDR2 is SYGVNS. The CDR3 is 18 residues long. V lost 7 bases, J lost 8 bases, and 27 bases lay in between. The CDR3 coding sequence is TGTGCCAGCACCCAATTCGAGGACAATCTTTACCCAGATTCACCCCTCCACTTT. Its protein product is CASTQFEDNLYPDSPLHF.

This chain joins TRBV5-1 and TRBJ2-7, with D possibly being TRBD1 (6 bases). The V gene lost 6 bases and the J gene lost 7 bases, with 20 bases spanning the gap. CDR1 is SGHRS, CDR2 YFSETQ, per germline. The CDR3 covers 14 residues. The CDR3 DNA is TGCGCCAGCAACTGGGACAACCCCTACAATGAGCAGTACTTC. Protein product: CASNWDNPYNEQYF.

In regard to this clonotype: A much larger clone is a single base away; this may be a read error. The gene calls are TRBV7-9 and TRBJ1-2, with TRBD1 as a possible D gene (6 bases). V was clipped by 2 bases and J by 4 bases, with 11 bases between them. The germline CDR1 and CDR2 sequences are SEHNR and FQNEAQ (reference sequence). This CDR3 spans 14 amino acids. This CDR3 is CASSLMAGVYGYTF. The CDR3 coding sequence is TGTGCCAGCAGCTTAATGGCAGGGGTCTATGGCTACACCTTC.

The chain links TRBV25-1 to TRBJ1-1; D gene ambiguous. The CDR3 covers 14 residues. The V and J ends lost 4 bases and 1 base respectively, with 10 bases between them. Germline V gene lookup returns CDR1 MGHDK and CDR2 SYGVNS. CDR3 DNA sequence: TGTGCCAGCAGTGCGGTAGGAGAGAACACTGAAGCTTTCTTT. Amino acid sequence: CASSAVGENTEAFF.

This clonotype was picked up one time. A clone one base away is much larger, so this may be a read error. V is TRBV20-1 and J is TRBJ2-1; 7 bases agree with TRBD2. V was clipped by 5 bases and J by 3 bases; unmatched bases: 4. In germline, CDR1 is DFQATT, CDR2 SNEGSKA (reference sequence). The CDR3 has 13 amino acids. Written as DNA, the CDR3 is TGCAGTGCTGTGGGAGGGTACTACAATGAGCAGTTCTTC. Its protein is CSAVGGYYNEQFF.

In this sample, this clonotype turned up a few times. The rearrangement links TRBV20-1 to TRBJ1-5, with TRBD1 matching 11 bases. This CDR3 is built from 14 residues. V was clipped by 5 bases and J by 7 bases; unmatched bases: 7. In germline, CDR1 is DFQATT, CDR2 SNEGSKA (reference sequence). Written as DNA, the CDR3 is TGCAGTGCTGAAGTGGACAGGGGGCGGCAGCCCCAGCATTTT. It yields the protein CSAEVDRGRQPQHF.